This entry is about one T cell receptor (beta chain). Libraries were prepared by immunoSEQ multiplex PCR; TCRdb keeps only in-frame clonotypes and omits some of them. The data contain 320,000 or so clones, approximately 91% of them seen just once; the ten biggest clones take up roughly 5%. This entry is derived from a study of blood T cell repertoires in COVID-19. In the study overall: PBMCs, B-cell-depleted T cells, or T cells provided the cDNA or gDNA that made up the material.

Per the germline V gene, CDR1 is SEHNR and CDR2 is FQNEAQ (reference sequence). The CDR3 spans 17 residues. Trimming took 6 bases from V and 4 from J; bases not matched to a gene: 12. Cohorts were based on clinical histories the participants reported. Recovered status in Cohort 3 required two negative PCRs, clearance, or symptom resolution. The chain couples TRBV7-9 to TRBJ2-6; TRBD1 matches at 7 bases. The sequence was collected from a man aged 55 to 70 who had recovered from COVID-19. Material: PBMCs or T cells enriched from blood (not recorded which). CDR3 loop: CASRSGQALHGANVLTF. CDR3 in DNA: TGTGCCAGCAGAAGTGGACAGGCCCTGCACGGGGCCAACGTCCTGACTTTC.